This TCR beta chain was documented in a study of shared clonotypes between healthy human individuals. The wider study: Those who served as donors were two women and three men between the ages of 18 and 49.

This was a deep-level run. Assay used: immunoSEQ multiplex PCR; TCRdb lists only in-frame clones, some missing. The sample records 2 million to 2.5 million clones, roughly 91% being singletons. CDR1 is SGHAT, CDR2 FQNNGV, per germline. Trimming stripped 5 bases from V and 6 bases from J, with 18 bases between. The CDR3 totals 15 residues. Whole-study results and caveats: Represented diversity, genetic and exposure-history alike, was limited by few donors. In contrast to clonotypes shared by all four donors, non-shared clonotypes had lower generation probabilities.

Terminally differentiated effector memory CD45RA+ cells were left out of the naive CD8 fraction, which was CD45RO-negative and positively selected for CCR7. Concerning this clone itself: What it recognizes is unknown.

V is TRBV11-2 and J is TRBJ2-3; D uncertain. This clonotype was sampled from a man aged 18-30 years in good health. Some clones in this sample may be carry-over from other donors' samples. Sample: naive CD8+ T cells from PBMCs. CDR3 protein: CASSPPQIRKDTQYF. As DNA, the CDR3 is TGTGCCAGCAGCCCCCCCCAAATCAGGAAGGATACGCAGTATTTT.